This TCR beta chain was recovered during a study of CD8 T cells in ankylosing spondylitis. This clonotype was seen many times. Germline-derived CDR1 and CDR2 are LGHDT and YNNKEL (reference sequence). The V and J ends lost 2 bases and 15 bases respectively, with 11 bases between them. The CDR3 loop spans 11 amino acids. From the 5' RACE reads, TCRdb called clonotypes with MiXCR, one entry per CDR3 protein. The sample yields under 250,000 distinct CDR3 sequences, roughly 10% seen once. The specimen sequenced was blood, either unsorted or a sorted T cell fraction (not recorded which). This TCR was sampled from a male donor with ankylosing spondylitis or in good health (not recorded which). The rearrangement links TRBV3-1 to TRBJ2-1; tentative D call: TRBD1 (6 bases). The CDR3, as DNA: TGTGCCAGCAGCCAACTCGAGGGGGTGTTCTTC. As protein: CASSQLEGVFF.